This note documents a single TCR beta chain sequence. Its antigen is not identified. The sample comes from a study of cytomegalovirus exposure and HLA in healthy donors. Whole-study findings and limits: Some V segments, including TRBV6-2 and TRBV6-3, were excluded as indistinguishable. Among the most significant clusters, several appeared linked to common viral pathogens in a later analysis.

Germline V gene lookup returns CDR1 MGHDK and CDR2 SYGVNS. The CDR3 spans 13 residues. The ends were cut back, 3 bases at V and 3 bases at J, with 8 bases in the middle. PCR was performed using 60 Vbeta and 13 Jbeta primers. Repertoires were generated with immunoSEQ multiplex PCR, while TCRdb's copy carries only in-frame clones and drops some. Of over 150,000 clones in the sample, around 80% are singletons; the top ten hold about 2%. The chain carries TRBV25-1 and TRBJ1-1; D unclear. The receptor's source is a human donor in good health. Sequencing was done on a sample of PBMCs. The CDR3 nucleotides read TGTGCCAGCAGTGAGAGGGCGTACACTGAAGCTTTCTTT. Amino acid sequence: CASSERAYTEAFF.